Shown below are 7 T cell receptor beta chains from a single sample sequenced in a study of T-cell memory formation after mild COVID-19. One entry per CDR3 protein results from TCRdb running MiXCR on the 5' RACE reads. This table holds 430,000 or so distinct CDR3 sequences, around 25% found once. The sample was PBMCs or a T cell subset sorted from them (not recorded which). The receptors here all came from an adult woman who had mild COVID-19 (a few samples of this study predate the infection). Cell type and time point are not known.

CDR3 in DNA: TGTGCCAGCAGCGTAGGGCCGGGGAATGAGCAGTTCTTC. This sequence encodes CASSVGPGNEQFF. The genes are TRBV9 and TRBJ2-1; tentative D call: TRBD2 (5 bases). V lost 0 bases, J lost 7 bases, and 8 bases lay in between. Germline V gene data show CDR1 as SGDLS and CDR2 as YYNGEE. CDR3 length equals 13 residues. Complete variable domain (other parts from reference TRBV9 and TRBJ2-1): DSGVTQTPKHLITATGQRVTLRCSPRSGDLSVYWYQQSLDQGLQFLIQYYNGEERAKGNILERFSAQQFPDLHSELNLSSLELGDSALYFCASSVGPGNEQFFGPGTRLTVL.

The chain couples TRBV5-1 to TRBJ1-2, with 7 nucleotides matching TRBD1. The length of the CDR3 is 14 residues. V shed 4 bases, J shed 7 bases, and the junction held 10 bases outside the gene matches. Germline CDR1 is SGHRS and CDR2 is YFSETQ. The CDR3 DNA sequence: TGCGCCAGCAGCACCGGGACAGAGGCTAGTGGCTACACCTTC. It encodes CASSTGTEASGYTF.

The count of this clonotype is one. Sequence at one end of the junction differs from germline and may be a read error. The chain combines TRBV7-2 with TRBJ2-5; D remains ambiguous. Germline CDR1 is SGHTA and CDR2 is FQGNSA. This CDR3 region has 14 residues. The CDR3 DNA reads TGTGCCAGCAGCTTAGAGCTGTTACAAGAGACCAAGTACTTC. This sequence encodes CASSLELLQETKYF.

This chain uses TRBV20-1 with TRBJ2-1, with 10 nucleotides matching TRBD2. CDR3 length: 14 residues. V trimming: 1 base; J trimming: 5 bases; junction bases outside the gene matches: 2. The germline CDR1 and CDR2 sequences are DFQATT and SNEGSKA (reference sequence). The CDR3 DNA follows: TGCAGTGCTAGAGGGACTAGCGGAAACAATGAGCAGTTCTTC. As protein: CSARGTSGNNEQFF.

The CDR3 DNA sequence: TGTGCCAGCAGCGGGGGGAGTCCTAGCGGGATGAACTCCTACGAGCAGTACTTC. It yields the protein CASSGGSPSGMNSYEQYF. The V gene is TRBV5-6, the J gene TRBJ2-7; 9 bases match TRBD2. The CDR3 spans 18 residues. In germline, CDR1 is SGHDT, CDR2 YYEEEE. J was trimmed by 0 bases and V by 4 bases; bases with no gene match: 14.

The rearrangement uses TRBV29-1 and TRBJ2-2, with 8 bases identical to TRBD1. The CDR3 runs to 15 residues. Germline CDR1 reads SQVTM; CDR2 reads ANQGSEA. Trimming removed 3 bases from V and 4 bases from J; junction bases left unmatched: 7. In DNA, the CDR3 is TGCAGCGTTGACTCCGACAGGGGCCTCACCGGGGAGCTGTTTTTT. Encoded protein: CSVDSDRGLTGELFF.

This clonotype was recorded a few times. This chain joins TRBV5-1 and TRBJ2-1; 7 nucleotides match TRBD2. This CDR3 contains 12 residues. CDR1 is SGHRS and CDR2 is YFSETQ in the germline V gene. Trimming cost V 4 bases and J 8 bases; bases outside gene matches: 3. This CDR3 reads CASSQGGHEQFF. The CDR3 nucleotides are TGCGCCAGCAGCCAGGGAGGGCATGAGCAGTTCTTC.